Following are 19 T cell receptor beta chains from one sample sequenced in a study of Ad26.COV2.S vaccination and SARS-CoV-2 variants. Specified treatment: roughly 20 received Ad26.COV2.S at low or high dose, single or two shots; a few received placebo; per-sample allocation not given. Samples were taken on day 63 after the first vaccine or placebo injection. Here immunoSEQ multiplex PCR was the method, and the copy in TCRdb shows in-frame clones only, minus some. The sample lists hundreds of thousands of clones, 80% to 90% occurring once. This sample comprised peripheral blood, obtained in a trial of Ad26.COV2.S vaccine versus placebo. Receptors were obtained from a person between 18 and 60 years old who received the Ad26.COV2.S COVID-19 vaccine or a placebo.

J is TRBJ2-1 and V is TRBV27, with D tentatively TRBD2 (5 bases). Germline V gene sequence: CDR1 MNHEY, CDR2 SMNVEV (reference sequence). This CDR3 has 13 residues. Deletions cut 2 bases from V and 9 bases from J, with 11 bases between. This CDR3 is CASSLQLDGEQFF. The CDR3 nucleotides read TGTGCCAGCAGTTTACAACTAGATGGTGAGCAGTTCTTC.

The J gene is TRBJ1-5, the V gene TRBV4-2; perhaps TRBD1 as D (5 bases). CDR1 is LGHNA, CDR2 YNFKEQ, per germline. There are 15 residues in the CDR3. V was shortened by 1 base and J by 5 bases, with 12 bases between the two germline ends. The CDR3 bases are TGTGCCAGCAGCCAAGGGGACGTAGATCATCAGCCCCAGCATTTT. Encoded protein: CASSQGDVDHQPQHF.

This chain joins TRBV2 and TRBJ2-1; either TRBD1 or TRBD2 may fit D (5 bases each). V dropped 6 bases and J dropped 3 bases, with 18 bases sitting between them. Per germline, CDR1 SNHLY and CDR2 FYNNEI. This CDR3 region has 16 residues. CDR3 in amino acids: CASRKVGVGIYNEQFF. The CDR3 nucleotides are TGTGCCAGCAGGAAGGTGGGGGTAGGTATCTACAATGAGCAGTTCTTC. Drawing the rest from reference TRBV2 and TRBJ2-1, the complete variable domain is EPEVTQTPSHQVTQMGQEVILRCVPISNHLYFYWYRQILGQKVEFLVSFYNNEISEKSEIFDDQFSVERPDGSNFTLKIRSTKLEDSAMYFCASRKVGVGIYNEQFFGPGTRLTVL.

The chain couples TRBV15 to TRBJ2-5; 7 bases map to TRBD1. The CDR3 sequence is 16 residues long. The germline CDR1 and CDR2 sequences are LNHNV and YYDKDF (reference sequence). Trimming removed 0 bases from V and 0 bases from J; junction bases left unmatched: 4. CDR3 amino acids: CATSRDIGTDQETQYF. CDR3 sequence (DNA): TGTGCCACCAGCAGAGATATCGGGACAGACCAAGAGACCCAGTACTTC.

CDR3 residues: CAWSSGTGGIDEQYF. CDR3 nucleotides: TGTGCCTGGAGTTCGGGGACAGGGGGCATCGACGAGCAGTACTTC. The gene calls are TRBV30 and TRBJ2-7, with 12 positions matching TRBD1. The CDR3 is 15 residues long. V shed 2 bases, J shed 5 bases, and the junction held 7 bases outside the gene matches. Germline CDR1 is GTSNPN and CDR2 is SVGIG (reference sequence). Supplemented by reference TRBV30 and TRBJ2-7, the full variable domain reads SQTIHQWPATLVQPVGSPLSLECTVEGTSNPNLYWYRQAAGRGLQLLFYSVGIGQISSEVPQNLSASRPQDRQFILSSKKLLLSDSGFYLCAWSSGTGGIDEQYFGPGTRLTVT.

V usage is TRBV5-1 and J usage is TRBJ2-2, with a tentative D call TRBD1 (6 bases). Per the germline V gene, CDR1 is SGHRS and CDR2 is YFSETQ. CDR3 length: 17 residues. The V end lost 0 bases, the J end lost 4 bases, and 16 bases lay between the germline ends. DNA for the CDR3: TGCGCCAGCAGCTTGGTGCTCCGGGACATCGGCACCGGGGAGCTGTTTTTT. Encoded protein: CASSLVLRDIGTGELFF.

This chain links TRBV7-8 with TRBJ2-3; the D gene is possibly TRBD2 (6 bases). Trimming removed 1 base from V and 0 bases from J, with 14 bases in between. Per germline, CDR1 SGHVS and CDR2 FQNEAQ. The CDR3 extends over 17 amino acids. The CDR3 DNA follows: TGTGCCAGCAGCTTAGTGGGCGGGCTAGCGAGCACAGATACGCAGTATTTT. Residues: CASSLVGGLASTDTQYF.

This clone was seen just once. The V gene is TRBV5-1, the J gene TRBJ2-5; no firm D call. This CDR3 is 14 amino acids long. CDR1 and CDR2 from the germline V gene are SGHRS and YFSETQ. V gave up 0 bases and J gave up 1 base, with 7 bases separating them. CDR3 amino acids: CASSLGDTQETQYF. CDR3 sequence (DNA): TGCGCCAGCAGCTTGGGGGATACCCAAGAGACCCAGTACTTC.

The J gene is TRBJ1-2, the V gene TRBV5-1, with D possibly being TRBD1 (5 bases). The CDR3 is 13 amino acids. Germline assignment: CDR1 SGHRS and CDR2 YFSETQ. The V and J ends lost 4 bases and 5 bases respectively, with 12 bases between them. The CDR3 here is CASSRLSGYGYTF. In DNA form, the CDR3 reads TGCGCCAGCAGCCGCCTGTCAGGGTATGGCTACACCTTC.

In the case of this clone: This CDR3 is also generated by other DNA sequences in the sample. J is TRBJ1-1 and V is TRBV4-2; TRBD1 matches 7 bases. The CDR3 consists of 14 residues. Germline CDR1 and CDR2: LGHNA and YNFKEQ. Losses at the gene ends were 4 bases for V and 0 bases for J; bases not matched to a gene: 2. CDR3 in amino acids: CASSLTGVNTEAFF. The CDR3 nucleotides are TGTGCCAGCAGCCTAACAGGGGTGAACACTGAAGCTTTCTTT.

J is TRBJ1-4 and V is TRBV5-4; possible D gene TRBD1, 6 bases. This CDR3 has 14 residues. Germline V gene sequence: CDR1 SGHNT, CDR2 YYREEE (reference sequence). V was cut by 4 bases and J by 7 bases, with 14 bases left in between. The CDR3 nucleotides are TGTGCCAGCAGCCGTGGGGGGCTGGGTGAAAAACTGTTTTTT. Residues: CASSRGGLGEKLFF.

This chain joins TRBV5-1 and TRBJ1-4; no reliable D call. Germline CDR1 SGHRS, CDR2 YFSETQ. The CDR3 has 13 residues. V was shortened by 4 bases and J by 4 bases, with 8 bases between the two germline ends. CDR3 residues: CASSEIFNEKLFF. CDR3 DNA sequence: TGCGCCAGCAGCGAAATATTTAATGAAAAACTGTTTTTT.

The gene calls are TRBV4-1 and TRBJ1-1; D is unresolved. Trimming took off 0 bases at V and 9 bases at J, with 17 bases between the two ends. The CDR3 consists of 15 residues. In germline, CDR1 is MGHRA, CDR2 YSYEKL. CDR3 coding DNA: TGCGCCAGCAGCCAAGATACCGGGAAGGGTGTCAAAGCTTTCTTT. Its protein is CASSQDTGKGVKAFF.

The chain joins TRBV10-3 to TRBJ2-2; 8 nucleotides agree with TRBD1. CDR1 is ENHRY, CDR2 SYGVKD, per germline. The CDR3 has 15 residues. V was pared by 2 bases and J by 1 base, with 0 bases of the junction left unmatched. The DNA of the CDR3 is TGTGCCATCAGTGAGGGGACAGGGAACACCGGGGAGCTGTTTTTT. Protein product: CAISEGTGNTGELFF.

This clone was counted a single time. The chain employs TRBV19 and TRBJ2-7; 10 nucleotides agree with TRBD1. In germline, CDR1 is LNHDA, CDR2 SQIVND (reference sequence). V lost 3 bases to trimming and J lost 2 bases; unmatched junction nucleotides: 4. The CDR3 spans 15 residues. The CDR3 is CASSISGQGAYEQYF. The CDR3 DNA follows: TGTGCCAGTAGTATCTCTGGACAGGGGGCCTACGAGCAGTACTTC.

V is TRBV7-3 and J is TRBJ1-1; 7 bases fit TRBD1. With 5 bases clipped from V and 1 base from J, the junction kept 7 bases outside the gene matches. CDR3 size: 15 residues. The germline CDR1 and CDR2 sequences are SGHTA and FQGTGA. CDR3 sequence (DNA): TGTGCCAGCAGCCCAGCGACAGGGAAGAACACTGAAGCTTTCTTT. This translates into CASSPATGKNTEAFF.

Notes on this clone: The identical CDR3 is also encoded by other nucleotide sequences in the sample. V usage is TRBV12-3 or TRBV12-4 and J usage is TRBJ2-1, with D maybe TRBD2 (6 bases). CDR3 length equals 12 residues. With 3 bases removed from V and 6 bases from J, the gap between germline ends came to 6 bases. CDR3: CASSLGGNEQFF. Written as DNA, the CDR3 is TGTGCCAGCAGTTTGGGGGGCAATGAGCAGTTCTTC.

The genes are TRBV15 and TRBJ2-7, with D possibly TRBD1 on 5 matching bases. This CDR3 contains 14 residues. Trimming took off 0 bases at V and 2 bases at J, with 8 bases between the two ends. The germline gives CDR1 LNHNV, CDR2 YYDKDF (reference sequence). The CDR3 region is CATSREQATYEQYF. The CDR3 DNA reads TGTGCCACCAGCAGAGAACAGGCCACCTACGAGCAGTACTTC.

This chain links TRBV4-1 with TRBJ2-7; D may be TRBD2 (6 bases). V gave up 4 bases and J gave up 6 bases, with 22 bases separating them. CDR3 length: 16 amino acids. The germline CDR1 and CDR2 sequences are MGHRA and YSYEKL. DNA for the CDR3: TGCGCCAGCAGCCCGCAAGGACGAGGAGGGCCTGGCGAGCAGTACTTC. This encodes CASSPQGRGGPGEQYF.